This entry concerns a single TCR beta chain. This clone's antigen is unknown. Nothing much larger sits one base from this clone, and base qualities are not available. This entry belongs to a study of early stage breast cancer tumors (dated 2017 in TCRdb). Context from the whole study: Of the approximately 15 invasive breast tumors, roughly eleven were found to be estrogen receptor-positive, progesterone receptor-positive and HER2-negative. Most of the 12 ER+/PR+/HER2- tumors were invasive ductal carcinomas, while the other four were invasive lobular carcinomas. A total of 2,651,842 templates, representing 850,000 to 1,400,000 unique clonotypes, were detected across all samples. The average read coverage per sample was roughly 10-fold.

Overall study outcomes, separate from this receptor: Bulk genomic DNA sequencing of unsorted cells missed chain pairing and functional markers such as CD4, CD8 and FOXP3. Compared with adjacent normal breast tissue, tumors had higher clonality and 2 to 3-fold greater T cell density. Repertoires from blood and normal breast were more alike than repertoires from blood and tumor, and in about 85% of the 16 patients, comparing each tissue with blood separated tumor from normal. The small cohort size prevented analysis by tumor subtype. Enriched TCRB sequences shared across patients were mostly commonly generated sequences, unlikely to play an important role in the tumor microenvironment.

Two independent genomic DNA replicates were amplified for each sample, with approximately 0.5 ug used for blood and around 1.5 ug for tumor or normal breast. Following the manufacturer's instructions, the ImmunoSeq Intro kit was used to carry out TCRB sequencing on genomic DNA. The multiplex PCR ran for 31 cycles using proprietary primers and spike-in control sequences for absolute quantification. Single-end 150-bp reads were used to sequence an 87-bp fragment spanning the CDR3 plus the flanking V and J genes. Seven samples, each with two replicates, were multiplexed per lane of an Illumina MiSeq using version 3.0 chemistry. The original methods were these. The vendor's proprietary pipeline handled the raw data processing, merging both replicates into a single result for each sample. A clonotype was defined as productive rearrangements that share the same V-gene family, CDR3 amino acid sequence and J-gene segment. To compute clonality, the normalized Shannon entropy (Pielou evenness) of TCRB abundances was subtracted from 1. T cell density was estimated as total templates divided by the number of input cells, with the number of input cells inferred from the DNA input amount. Recon, run with its default parameters, was used to estimate overall repertoire diversity and clonality. A clonotype counted as tumor-enriched if its abundance in tumor exceeded 0.1% and was at least 32-fold higher than its abundance in normal breast. Here the immuneACCESS table is served through TCRdb, limited to in-frame sequences with V and J called. Missing clones are a known gap in these copies; in checked studies unresolved V genes cover under half, and the rest lacks a known reason. Clone size and the V and J calls come from that table; the DNA yielded D and trimming. The sample table shows 9,000 to 9,500 clones, and 71% are seen once. The ten most abundant clones make up 17% of the sample.

Adjacent normal breast tissue was collected roughly 1.7-4 cm away from the tumor, rinsed in PBS and stored in prechilled RNAlater. Because of high lipid content and low cell density, about 85-340 mg of normal breast tissue was often needed to obtain sufficient DNA. The study profiled bulk TCR beta-chain repertoires in matched peripheral blood, tumor and adjacent normal breast tissue taken from approximately 16 patients with early-stage breast cancer. The Qiagen AllPrep DNA/RNA Mini kit was used to extract genomic DNA. CDR1 SNHLY and CDR2 FYNNEI were looked up in the germline V gene. The CDR3 goes from the cysteine to the phenylalanine over 15 residues. Solely the CDR3 DNA is kept, with 45 bases framed from the first base. The V end gives up 5 bases and the J end 5 bases, leaving 6 bases in the junction not matched to a gene.

Sequences were obtained from normal breast tissue next to the tumor. The origin of this receptor is a person aged 55 to 70 with breast cancer. The sequence joins TRBV2 to TRBJ2-5; TRBD1 agrees with 12 junctional bases. The bases are TGTGCCAGCAGTCCCGGGACAGGGGGCAGGGAGACCCAGTACTTC. This encodes CASSPGTGGRETQYF.